Each of the 24 T cell receptor beta chains below was sequenced from the same sample in a study of Tregs in tolerant kidney transplant recipients. TCRdb keeps only in-frame clones here, not all; method: immunoSEQ multiplex PCR. The sample contains roughly 80,000 clones, more than 85% of which appear only once. The starting material was Tregs from blood, obtained before the transplant. Every receptor here comes from a human donor who received a combined kidney and bone marrow transplant.

The rearrangement uses TRBV10-1 and TRBJ2-2, with D possibly being TRBD1 (5 bases). The CDR3 runs to 15 residues. The germline V gene encodes CDR1 WNHNN and CDR2 SYGVQD (reference sequence). V was cut by 2 bases and J by 1 base, with 8 bases left in between. CDR3 region: CASSERRGNTGELFF. CDR3 sequence (DNA): TGCGCCAGCAGTGAGCGTAGGGGGAACACCGGGGAGCTGTTTTTT.

The rearrangement joins TRBV28 to TRBJ1-1; 9 bases align to TRBD1. CDR3 length: 14 residues. V dropped 11 bases and J dropped 6; count of bases not matched to a gene: 13. CDR1 and CDR2 from the germline V gene are MDHEN and SYDVKM. CDR3 region: CASRTGEGNAEAFF. The CDR3 DNA follows: TGTGCCTCCCGGACAGGGGAGGGTAACGCTGAAGCTTTCTTT.

This clone was found a few times. The chain is built from TRBV7-8 and TRBJ2-7; maybe TRBD2 (6 bases). CDR3 length: 15 residues. CDR1 and CDR2 from the germline V gene are SGHVS and FQNEAQ. Trimming removed 1 base at V and 2 bases at J, with 12 bases between. CDR3 nucleotide sequence: TGTGCCAGCAGCTTAGTTCGGGGAGGACCCTACGAGCAGTACTTC. It translates to CASSLVRGGPYEQYF.

The chain is built from TRBV28 and TRBJ2-5, with a possible D match to TRBD1 (6 bases). In germline, CDR1 is MDHEN, CDR2 SYDVKM. The germline V and J ends were trimmed by 4 bases and 2 bases, with 11 bases remaining between them. The CDR3 covers 14 residues. The CDR3 nucleotides read TGTGCCAGCAGTTCGCCGGGACAACAAGAGACCCAGTACTTC. Protein product: CASSSPGQQETQYF.

This clone has just a few counts. This sequence joins TRBV7-8 and TRBJ2-3, with a weak D call TRBD2 (6 bases). V was shortened by 6 bases and J by 2 bases, with 21 bases between the two germline ends. The CDR3 covers 17 residues. Germline CDR1 SGHVS, CDR2 FQNEAQ. CDR3 nucleotide sequence: TGTGCCAGCAGTCTAGGTCCTCTGGGCGGGAACACAGATACGCAGTATTTT. Residues: CASSLGPLGGNTDTQYF.

This clone was seen more than once but under ten times. This chain uses TRBV27 with TRBJ2-1; 8 bases are shared with TRBD2. This CDR3 has 14 residues. The germline V gene encodes CDR1 MNHEY and CDR2 SMNVEV (reference sequence). V shed 4 bases, J shed 5 bases, and the junction held 4 bases outside the gene matches. The CDR3 DNA is TGTGCCAGCAGTTGGGTAGCGGGGAACAATGAGCAGTTCTTC. It yields the protein CASSWVAGNNEQFF.

The chain's CDR3 is CASSSLAGEETQYF. In DNA form, the CDR3 reads TGCGCCAGCAGCTCATTAGCGGGAGAAGAGACCCAGTACTTC. The rearrangement links TRBV5-1 to TRBJ2-5; 9 nucleotides match TRBD2. The germline V gene has CDR1 SGHRS and CDR2 YFSETQ. This CDR3 contains 14 residues. J lost 3 bases, V lost 3 bases, and 3 bases had no gene match.

The V gene is TRBV28, the J gene TRBJ2-2; a weak D match, TRBD2 (5 bases). CDR1 is MDHEN, CDR2 SYDVKM, per germline. Trimming shortened V by 6 bases and J by 11 bases, and 16 bases separated the two germline ends. The CDR3 extends over 13 amino acids. The CDR3 bases are TGTGCCAGCAGAAAGAGGGTTCAAGGAGAGCTGTTTTTT. Translating gives CASRKRVQGELFF.

The rearrangement links TRBV6-6 to TRBJ2-5, with a possible D match to TRBD2 (7 bases). This CDR3 spans 15 amino acids. Germline V gives CDR1 MNHNY, CDR2 SVGAGI (reference sequence). Trimming pared 5 bases from V and 5 bases from J, leaving 18 bases between. CDR3 region: CASSTRKGGVETQYF. In DNA form, the CDR3 reads TGTGCCAGCAGTACCCGTAAGGGGGGGGTGGAGACCCAGTACTTC.

The J gene is TRBJ2-1, the V gene TRBV30, with 8 bases matching TRBD2. The CDR3 runs 18 residues. Germline CDR1 reads GTSNPN; CDR2 reads SVGIG (reference sequence). The J segment lost 5 bases and the V segment lost 1 base, leaving 16 bases of the junction unmatched. Here the CDR3 reads CAWSGALLAGRVDNEQFF. The CDR3 nucleotides are TGTGCCTGGAGTGGTGCACTTTTAGCGGGACGGGTCGACAATGAGCAGTTCTTC.

This clone was seen only once. The CDR3 DNA follows: TGTGCCAGCAGACCCAGGAGACAGAAATTCGAGACCCAGTACTTC. Its translation is CASRPRRQKFETQYF. The genes are TRBV6-5 and TRBJ2-5, with D perhaps matching TRBD1 (5 bases). With 6 bases removed from V and 5 bases from J, the gap between germline ends came to 19 bases. The CDR3 loop spans 15 amino acids. Germline-derived CDR1 and CDR2 are MNHEY and SVGAGI.

This clone was counted a single time. V gene TRBV18 combines with J gene TRBJ2-5; D uncertain. Germline CDR1 reads KGHSH; CDR2 reads LQKENI. V dropped 3 bases and J dropped 3 bases, with 11 bases sitting between them. The CDR3 totals 14 residues. The DNA of the CDR3 is TGTGCCAGCTCACCTAATATTAGGGAAGAGACCCAGTACTTC. Its protein is CASSPNIREETQYF.

This clone was recorded a few times. The rearrangement links TRBV4-1 to TRBJ1-5; D gene ambiguous. There are 13 residues in the CDR3. Trimming left V 1 base short and J 9 bases short, with 10 bases between. Germline V gene sequence: CDR1 MGHRA, CDR2 YSYEKL. The CDR3 DNA reads as TGCGCCAGCAGCCAAGGACTCCGTGGGCCCCAGCATTTT. Amino acid sequence: CASSQGLRGPQHF.

The chain combines TRBV6-5 with TRBJ1-4, with D tentatively TRBD1 (5 bases). The CDR3 runs to 13 residues. Trimming removed 2 bases from V and 8 bases from J, with 9 bases in between. From germline, CDR1 is MNHEY and CDR2 SVGAGI. The CDR3 reads CASSYRTTEKLFF. DNA for the CDR3: TGTGCCAGCAGTTACAGGACAACGGAAAAACTGTTTTTT.

V and J are TRBV10-3 and TRBJ1-2; D uncertain. Trimming cost V 5 bases and J 5 bases, with 15 bases left between them. Germline lookup yields CDR1 ENHRY and CDR2 SYGVKD. This CDR3 has 14 amino acids. The CDR3 is CAISLGPDVYGYTF. The CDR3 DNA sequence: TGTGCCATCAGTCTGGGCCCGGACGTATATGGCTACACCTTC.

This clone was recorded a few times. The chain uses TRBV28 and TRBJ2-1, with 12 positions matching TRBD2. Germline lookup yields CDR1 MDHEN and CDR2 SYDVKM. The CDR3 is 17 amino acids. V lost 3 bases to trimming and J lost 5 bases; unmatched junction nucleotides: 8. The CDR3 region has the DNA TGTGCCAGCAGTTTTTTGACTAGCGGGAGTGGGGACAATGAGCAGTTCTTC. Encoded protein: CASSFLTSGSGDNEQFF.

The gene calls are TRBV7-3 and TRBJ1-1; a possible D gene is TRBD1 (5 bases). The germline V gene encodes CDR1 SGHTA and CDR2 FQGTGA. The CDR3 consists of 14 residues. Deletions cut 2 bases from V and 3 bases from J, with 10 bases between. CDR3 protein: CASSLRGADTEAFF. The CDR3 DNA reads TGTGCCAGCAGCTTACGGGGCGCGGACACTGAAGCTTTCTTT.

The chain couples TRBV6-6 to TRBJ2-5; the D is unclear. CDR3 length: 10 residues. Germline values: CDR1 MNHNY, CDR2 SVGAGI (reference sequence). With 6 bases removed from V and 2 bases from J, the gap between germline ends came to 1 base. CDR3 in DNA: TGTGCCAGCAGACAAGAGACCCAGTACTTC. Protein: CASRQETQYF.

The V gene is TRBV2, the J gene TRBJ2-1, with TRBD1 matching over 12 bases. The V gene's germline CDR1 is SNHLY and CDR2 FYNNEI. The V gene end was trimmed by 7 bases and the J gene end by 7 bases; junction bases not matched to a gene: 5. CDR3 length: 14 residues. The CDR3 DNA follows: TGTGCCAGCATCCGGGACAGGGGGCGGAATGAGCAGTTCTTC. Amino acid sequence: CASIRDRGRNEQFF.

This clone was counted once. Compared with germline, one end of the junction differs, possibly owing to a read error. This chain uses TRBV20-1 with TRBJ1-2; D gene ambiguous. There are 10 residues in the CDR3. CDR1 and CDR2 from the germline V gene are DFQATT and SNEGSKA (reference sequence). The CDR3 region has the DNA TGCAGTGCTAGAGATGCGGGTCTGCAGTTC. Its protein is CSARDAGLQF.

The chain employs TRBV27 and TRBJ1-2, with D perhaps TRBD1 (5 bases). The CDR3 has 15 amino acids. The V gene lost 4 bases and the J gene lost 2 bases, with 14 bases spanning the gap. Looked up from germline, CDR1 is MNHEY and CDR2 is SMNVEV (reference sequence). The CDR3 DNA sequence: TGTGCCAGCAGTTCTACCGGGGCAGTCAACTATGGCTACACCTTC. Residues: CASSSTGAVNYGYTF.

The chain uses TRBV11-2 and TRBJ2-1; 12 bases are shared with TRBD2. The germline gives CDR1 SGHAT, CDR2 FQNNGV. The junction had 9 bases not matched to a gene; V was cut back by 6 bases and J by 0 bases. The CDR3 runs 18 residues. The CDR3 region has the DNA TGTGCCAGCAGTCAAGGACTAGCGGGATATAGCTCCTACAATGAGCAGTTCTTC. Protein sequence: CASSQGLAGYSSYNEQFF. The complete variable domain, with remaining parts taken from reference TRBV11-2 and TRBJ2-1, reads EAGVAQSPRYKIIEKRQSVAFWCNPISGHATLYWYQQILGQGPKLLIQFQNNGVVDDSQLPKDRFSAERLKGVDSTLKIQPAKLEDSAVYLCASSQGLAGYSSYNEQFFGPGTRLTVL.

This sequence joins TRBV7-8 and TRBJ2-6; 8 nucleotides align to TRBD1. The V and J ends lost 0 bases and 14 bases, in that order; junction bases with no gene match: 6. Germline CDR1 reads SGHVS; CDR2 reads FQNEAQ. The CDR3 sequence is 14 residues long. The CDR3 coding sequence is TGTGCCAGCAGCTTAGCGGTTGGACAGGGAATCCTGACTTTC. This codes for CASSLAVGQGILTF.

This clone has a single count. The chain joins TRBV30 to TRBJ2-3; D gene unclear. The CDR3 consists of 11 residues. Germline V gives CDR1 GTSNPN, CDR2 SVGIG (reference sequence). Deletions cut 1 base from V and 6 bases from J, with 5 bases between. CDR3 loop: CAWSDRDTQYF. For the CDR3, the DNA is TGTGCCTGGAGTGACCGGGATACGCAGTATTTT.